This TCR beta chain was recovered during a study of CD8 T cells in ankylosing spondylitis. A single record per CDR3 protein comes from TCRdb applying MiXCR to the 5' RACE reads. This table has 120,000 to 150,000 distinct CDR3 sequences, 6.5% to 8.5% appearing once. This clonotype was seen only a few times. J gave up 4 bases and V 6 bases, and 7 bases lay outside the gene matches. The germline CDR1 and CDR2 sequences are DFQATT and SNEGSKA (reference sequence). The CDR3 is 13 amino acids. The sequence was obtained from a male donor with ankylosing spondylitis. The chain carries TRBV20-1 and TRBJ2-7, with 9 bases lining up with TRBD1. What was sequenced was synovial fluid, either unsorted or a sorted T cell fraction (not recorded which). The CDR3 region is CSATQGAGYEQYF. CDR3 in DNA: TGCAGTGCAACACAGGGGGCTGGGTACGAGCAGTACTTC.